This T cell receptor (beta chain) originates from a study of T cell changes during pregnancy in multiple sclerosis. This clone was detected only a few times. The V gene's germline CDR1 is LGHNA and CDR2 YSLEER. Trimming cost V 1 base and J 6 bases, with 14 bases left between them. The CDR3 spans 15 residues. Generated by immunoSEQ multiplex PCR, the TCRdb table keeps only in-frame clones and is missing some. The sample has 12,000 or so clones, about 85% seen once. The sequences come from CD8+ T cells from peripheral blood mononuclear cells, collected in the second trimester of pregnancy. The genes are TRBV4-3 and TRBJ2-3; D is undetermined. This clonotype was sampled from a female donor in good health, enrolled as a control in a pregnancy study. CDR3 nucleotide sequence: TGCGCCAGCAGCCAAGTGCTGCCCTTCGAGGATACGCAGTATTTT. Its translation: CASSQVLPFEDTQYF.